These T cell receptor beta chains were read from a single sample in a study of tumor-infiltrating lymphocytes in primary liver carcinoma. A single record per CDR3 protein comes from TCRdb applying MiXCR to the multiplex PCR reads. The data show about 200,000 distinct CDR3 sequences, roughly 61% seen once. The specimen was peripheral blood. The receptors originated from a woman aged 60-70 years with primary liver carcinoma and hepatitis B virus infection. Both conserved end residues are part of each CDR3. D genes are given only for firm matches. Clone size is shown for a subset of rows, as once, few, many or a class of expanded clone.

j_call,d_call,v_call,clone_size,cdr3_aa,cdr3_nt
TRBJ2-3,-,TRBV10-1,-,CASSEVGAGDTQYF,TGCGCCAGCAGTGAGGTGGGAGCAGGAGATACGCAGTATTTT
TRBJ2-4,TRBD2,TRBV6-1,-,CASSEELAGGGGNIQYF,TGTGCCAGCAGTGAGGAATTAGCGGGAGGAGGGGGAAACATTCAGTACTTC
TRBJ1-4,TRBD1,TRBV11-3,-,CASSLDHGQGNKKLFF,TGTGCCAGCAGCTTAGATCATGGACAGGGGAATAAAAAACTGTTTTTT
TRBJ2-5,-,TRBV11-2,few,CTSSLGRRLETQYF,TGTACCAGCAGCTTAGGTCGGCGTCTGGAGACCCAGTACTTC
TRBJ1-2,-,TRBV4-2,many,CASSQGRPGQPSRNYGYTF,TGTGCCAGCAGCCAAGGAAGGCCAGGACAGCCTTCACGTAACTATGGCTACACCTTC
TRBJ1-1,-,TRBV28,few,CASSHRWGARVTEAFF,TGTGCCAGCAGCCACCGTTGGGGGGCGAGGGTCACTGAAGCTTTCTTT
TRBJ2-1,-,TRBV11-2,-,CISSFGRSSNEQFF,TGTATCAGCAGCTTTGGGCGTAGCTCCAATGAGCAGTTCTTT
TRBJ2-7,-,TRBV6-5,many,CASRPDGSSYEQYF,TGTGCCAGCAGACCGGACGGGAGCTCCTACGAGCAGTACTTC
TRBJ1-2,TRBD1,TRBV5-4,-,CASSAGGTDHGHTF,TGTGCCAGCAGCGCTGGAGGGACAGACCATGGCCACACCTTC
TRBJ1-2,-,TRBV28,few,CASSLGRTYGYTF,TGTGCCAGCAGTCTCGGACGGACCTATGGCTACACCTTC
TRBJ1-6,TRBD1,TRBV12-3/TRBV12-4,-,CVSSSRTGGNSPLHF,TGTGTCAGCAGTTCCCGGACAGGGGGGAATTCACCCCTCCACTTT
TRBJ1-1,-,TRBV11-3,-,CASSLGWTDPSF,TGTGCCAGCAGCTTAGGGTGGACGGATCCGTCCTTT
TRBJ2-1,-,TRBV11-2,many,CASSLSYVGPYNEQFF,TGTGCCAGCAGCTTATCTTACGTGGGACCCTACAATGAGCAGTTCTTC
TRBJ2-1,TRBD2,TRBV19,-,CASSIIGPGLAGGEYNEQFF,TGTGCCAGTAGTATTATCGGGCCGGGACTAGCGGGAGGGGAGTACAATGAGCAGTTCTTC
TRBJ2-7,-,TRBV6-1,many,CASSVISSSYEQYF,TGTGCCAGCAGCGTCATTTCAAGCTCCTACGAGCAGTACTTC
TRBJ2-3,-,TRBV11-2,-,CASKTSARTDTHYF,TGTGCCAGCAAGACTAGTGCCCGCACAGATACGCATTATTTT
TRBJ1-2,-,TRBV3-1,-,CASSPHGEGPGGYTF,TGTGCCAGCAGCCCCCATGGCGAGGGTCCAGGTGGCTACACCTTC
TRBJ1-2,-,TRBV2,-,CASSNRVEGYTF,TGTGCCAGCAGTAACAGGGTGGAAGGCTACACCTTC
TRBJ2-7,TRBD1,TRBV11-2,many,CASSLYTGVAYEQYF,TGTGCCAGCAGCTTATATACAGGGGTGGCCTACGAGCAGTACTTC
TRBJ1-1,-,TRBV9,-,CASTAGVEAFF,TGTGCCAGCACCGCAGGCGTTGAAGCTTTCTTT
TRBJ2-3,-,TRBV28,few,CASTQWNTQYF,TGTGCCAGCACCCAGTGGAATACGCAGTATTTT
TRBJ2-3,-,TRBV6-1,-,CASSVLDAQFF,TGTGCCAGCAGTGTTCTCGATGCGCAGTTTTTT
TRBJ2-1,-,TRBV11-3,-,CASGLGESNEQFF,TGTGCCAGCGGCTTAGGGGAGAGCAATGAGCAGTTCTTC
TRBJ2-5,-,TRBV7-9,few,CASSIRQSPQETQYF,TGTGCCAGCAGCATCAGACAAAGCCCCCAAGAGACCCAGTACTTC
TRBJ2-1,-,TRBV11-2,-,CAGSSLAGTYNGQFF,TGTGCCGGCAGCTCACTAGCCGGTACCTACAATGGGCAGTTCTTC
TRBJ2-3,TRBD2,TRBV6-6,many,CASTWTSESTDTQYF,TGTGCCAGCACCTGGACTAGCGAGAGCACAGATACGCAGTATTTT